The source of this T cell receptor (beta chain) is a study of CD8 T cells in Susac syndrome. Random hexamers were used to reverse transcribe about 0.45 to 1 ug of RNA. The amplification used immunoSEQ multiplex PCR on TCR beta CDR3; it spanned 54 Vbeta and 13 Jbeta. TCRdb re-analysed the immunoSEQ multiplex PCR reads in MiXCR, keeping a single row per CDR3 protein. The sample has roughly 140,000 distinct CDR3 sequences; roughly 94% are singletons. The germline gives CDR1 LGHDT, CDR2 YNNKEL (reference sequence). V lost 0 bases, J lost 4 bases, and 7 bases lay in between. This CDR3 is 14 amino acids long. CD8+ and CD4+ blood T cells underwent TCR beta sequencing. CD8+ and CD4+ T cells were negatively isolated; TEMRA cells were FACS-enriched.

The clonotype originates from a human donor in good health. The material sequenced was CD8+ T cells from PBMCs. The chain links TRBV3-1 to TRBJ2-4; D is unresolved. The CDR3 region has the DNA TGTGCCAGCAGCCAAGAGTGGACGAAAAACATTCAGTACTTC. Its translation is CASSQEWTKNIQYF.